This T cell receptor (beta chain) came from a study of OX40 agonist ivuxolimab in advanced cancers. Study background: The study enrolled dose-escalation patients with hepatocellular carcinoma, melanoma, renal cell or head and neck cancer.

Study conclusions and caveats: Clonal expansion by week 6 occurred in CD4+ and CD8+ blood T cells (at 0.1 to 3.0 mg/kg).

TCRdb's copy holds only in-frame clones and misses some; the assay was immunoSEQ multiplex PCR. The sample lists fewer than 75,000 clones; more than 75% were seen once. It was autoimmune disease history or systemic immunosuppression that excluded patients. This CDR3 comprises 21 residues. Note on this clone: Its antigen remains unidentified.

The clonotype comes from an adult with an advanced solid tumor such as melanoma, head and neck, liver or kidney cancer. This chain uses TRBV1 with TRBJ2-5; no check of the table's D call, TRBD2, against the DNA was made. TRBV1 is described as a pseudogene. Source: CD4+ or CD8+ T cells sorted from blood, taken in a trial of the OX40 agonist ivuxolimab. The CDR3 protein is CTSSHGVGLAGGLIPQETQYF. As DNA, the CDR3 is TGCACCAGCAGCCATGGTGTTGGTCTAGCGGGGGGCCTAATTCCCCAAGAGACCCAGTACTTC.